This TCR beta chain is from a study of prognosis after radiotherapy for stage I lung cancer. About the study: In twelve patients the tumors were adenocarcinoma, and in several they were squamous cell carcinoma. Radiotherapy took the form of SBRT (3 to 5 fractions) with a biologically effective dose of at least 100 Gy.

This clonotype has at least ten counts. What it recognizes is unknown. Study findings and constraints: Stereotactic body radiation therapy was followed by a fall in unique TCR clone counts, with a median of about 9,200 versus 6,500.

CDR3 size: 13 residues. Germline assignment: CDR1 SGHRS and CDR2 YFSETQ. The V gene lost 2 bases and the J gene lost 5 bases, with 10 bases spanning the gap. Amplicons of TCR beta CDR3 were generated from genomic DNA by two-round multiplex PCR. Each TRBV and TRBJ gene had its own primer in the first PCR round. TCRdb redid the calling of the multiplex PCR reads with MiXCR, one entry per CDR3 protein. This sample yields around 14,000 distinct CDR3 sequences, of which approximately 33% are seen a single time; approximately 30% belongs to the top ten. The rearrangement links TRBV5-1 to TRBJ1-2; D uncertain. The sequencing here drew on PBMCs, taken before or after stereotactic body radiation therapy (not recorded which). The TCR sequence derives from a donor of 50 years or more with non-small cell lung cancer. CDR3 residues: CASSLVGEYGYTF. The DNA for the CDR3 is TGCGCCAGCAGCTTAGTCGGGGAGTATGGCTACACCTTC.